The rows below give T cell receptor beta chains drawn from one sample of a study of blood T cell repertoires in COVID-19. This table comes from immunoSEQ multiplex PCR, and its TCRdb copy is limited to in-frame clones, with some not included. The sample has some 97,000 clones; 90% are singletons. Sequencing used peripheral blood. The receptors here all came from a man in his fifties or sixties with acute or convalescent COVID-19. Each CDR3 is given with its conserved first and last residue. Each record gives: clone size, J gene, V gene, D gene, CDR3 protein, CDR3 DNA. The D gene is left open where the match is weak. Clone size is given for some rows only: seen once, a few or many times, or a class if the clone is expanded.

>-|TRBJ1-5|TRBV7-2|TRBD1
CASSADRGLWQPQHF
TGTGCCAGCAGCGCAGACAGGGGTCTTTGGCAGCCCCAGCATTTT
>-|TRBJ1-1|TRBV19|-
CASKPYSVTEAFF
TGTGCCAGTAAACCTTATAGCGTCACTGAAGCTTTCTTT
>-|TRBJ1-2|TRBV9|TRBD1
CASSPIRGTGYGYTF
TGTGCCAGCAGCCCGATACGCGGGACAGGCTATGGCTACACCTTC
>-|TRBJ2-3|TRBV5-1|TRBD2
CASSSGLAEDTQYF
TGCGCCAGCAGCTCGGGACTAGCAGAGGATACGCAGTATTTT
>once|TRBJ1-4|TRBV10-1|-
CASSGVGTNNEKLFF
TGCGCCAGCAGCGGGGTCGGGACAAATAATGAAAAACTGTTTTTT
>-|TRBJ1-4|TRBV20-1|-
CSAGSEKLFF
TGCAGTGCTGGCAGTGAAAAACTGTTTTTT
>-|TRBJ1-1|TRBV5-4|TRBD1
CASSGRAGQGDAEAFF
TGTGCCAGCAGCGGGCGGGCGGGACAGGGGGACGCTGAAGCTTTCTTT
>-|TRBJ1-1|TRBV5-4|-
CASSLDQAREAFF
TGTGCCAGCAGCTTGGATCAGGCCAGGGAAGCTTTCTTT
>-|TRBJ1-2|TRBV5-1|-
CASSPSPTFNYGYTF
TGCGCCAGCAGCCCTAGCCCTACTTTTAACTATGGCTACACCTTC
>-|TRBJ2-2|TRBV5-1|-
CASSPPYSGSGPGELFF
TGCGCCAGCAGCCCGCCTTATAGCGGATCCGGGCCCGGGGAGCTGTTTTTT
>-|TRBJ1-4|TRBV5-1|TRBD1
CASSLGIGGNEKLFF
TGCGCCAGCAGCTTGGGTATAGGGGGCAATGAAAAACTGTTTTTT
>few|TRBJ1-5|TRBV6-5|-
CASSRAPTGDQPQHF
TGTGCCAGCAGCCGAGCACCCACGGGGGACCAGCCCCAGCATTTT
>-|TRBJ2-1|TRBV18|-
CASSPGSTGIMYNEQFF
TGTGCCAGCTCACCAGGGTCTACGGGGATAATGTACAATGAGCAGTTCTTC
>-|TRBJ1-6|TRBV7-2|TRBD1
CAGGTDPNSPLHF
TGTGCCGGGGGGACAGACCCAAATTCACCCCTCCACTTT
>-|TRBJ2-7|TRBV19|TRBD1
CASSLGQGDPYEQYF
TGTGCCAGTAGTCTCGGACAGGGGGACCCCTACGAGCAGTACTTC
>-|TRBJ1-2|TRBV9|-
CASSVTGGNYGYTF
TGTGCCAGCAGCGTAACCGGGGGGAACTATGGCTACACCTTC
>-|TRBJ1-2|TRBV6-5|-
CASSYSPGQTYGYTF
TGTGCCAGCAGTTACTCTCCAGGACAGACCTATGGCTACACCTTC
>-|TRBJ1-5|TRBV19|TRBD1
CASSTLTGGAQPQHF
TGTGCCAGTAGTACACTCACAGGGGGAGCTCAGCCCCAGCATTTT
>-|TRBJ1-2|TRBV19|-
CASSIAPGARGYTF
TGTGCCAGTAGTATAGCACCAGGGGCTCGGGGCTACACCTTC
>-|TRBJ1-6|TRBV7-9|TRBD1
CASSPPGQGDSPLHF
TGTGCCAGCAGCCCACCGGGACAGGGGGATTCACCCCTCCACTTT
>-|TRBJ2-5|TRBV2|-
CASSERTEQETQYF
TGTGCCAGCAGTGAGAGGACAGAACAAGAGACCCAGTACTTC
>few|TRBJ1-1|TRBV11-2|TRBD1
CASSLDPGGWTEAFF
TGTGCCAGCAGCTTAGACCCAGGGGGCTGGACTGAAGCTTTCTTT
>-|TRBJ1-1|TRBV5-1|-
CASSLTGSEAFF
TGCGCCAGCAGCTTGACGGGGAGTGAAGCTTTCTTT
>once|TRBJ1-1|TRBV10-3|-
CAISISQPNTEAFF
TGTGCCATCAGTATTTCACAGCCGAACACTGAAGCTTTCTTT
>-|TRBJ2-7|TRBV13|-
CASSLVGGKYEQYF
TGTGCCAGCAGCTTAGTGGGGGGTAAATACGAGCAGTACTTC
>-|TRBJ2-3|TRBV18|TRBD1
CASSPPGQGRGTDTQYF
TGTGCCAGCTCACCACCAGGACAGGGCCGCGGCACAGATACGCAGTATTTT
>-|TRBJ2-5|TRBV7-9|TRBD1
CASSVGTVRKETQYF
TGTGCCAGCAGCGTAGGGACAGTCCGAAAAGAGACCCAGTACTTC
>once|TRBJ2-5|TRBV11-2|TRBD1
CASSLDRTGGYQETQYF
TGTGCCAGCAGCTTAGATCGGACAGGGGGCTACCAAGAGACCCAGTACTTC
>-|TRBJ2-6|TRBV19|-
CASSRRLSGANVLTF
TGTGCCAGTAGTCGTCGACTTTCTGGGGCCAACGTCCTGACTTTC